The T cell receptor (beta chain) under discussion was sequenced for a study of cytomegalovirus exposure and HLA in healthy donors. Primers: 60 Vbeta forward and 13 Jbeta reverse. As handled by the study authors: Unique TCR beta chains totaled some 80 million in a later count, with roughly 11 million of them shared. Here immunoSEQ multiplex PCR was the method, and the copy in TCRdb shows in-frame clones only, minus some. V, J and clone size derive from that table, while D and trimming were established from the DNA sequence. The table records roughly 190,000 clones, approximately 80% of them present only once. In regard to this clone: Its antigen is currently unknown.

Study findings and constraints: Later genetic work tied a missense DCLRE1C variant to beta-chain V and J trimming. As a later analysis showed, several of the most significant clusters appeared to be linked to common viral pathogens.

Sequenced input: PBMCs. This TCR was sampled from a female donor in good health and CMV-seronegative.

CDR3 DNA sequence: TGTGCCAGCAGTCGGACTAGCCCCCGCACAGATACGCAGTATTTT. Translating gives CASSRTSPRTDTQYF. The V call is TRBV2, the J call TRBJ2-3, with 8 bases that match TRBD2. Germline V gives CDR1 SNHLY, CDR2 FYNNEI. The CDR3 totals 15 residues. V shed 5 bases and J 1 base; nucleotides not matched to a gene: 5.